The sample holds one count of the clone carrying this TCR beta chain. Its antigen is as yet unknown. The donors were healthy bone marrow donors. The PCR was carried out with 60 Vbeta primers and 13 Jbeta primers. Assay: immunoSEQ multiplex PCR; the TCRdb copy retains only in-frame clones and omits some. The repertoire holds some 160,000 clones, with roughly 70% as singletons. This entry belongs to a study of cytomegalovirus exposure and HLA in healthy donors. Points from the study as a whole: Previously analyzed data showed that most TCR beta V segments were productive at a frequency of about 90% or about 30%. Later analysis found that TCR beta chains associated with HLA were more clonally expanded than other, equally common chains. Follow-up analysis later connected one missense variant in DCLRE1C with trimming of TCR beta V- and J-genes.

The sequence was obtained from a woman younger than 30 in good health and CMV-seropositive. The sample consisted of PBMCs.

CDR3: CASSWGLAGGLQETQYF. CDR3 nucleotides: TGTGCCAGCAGCTGGGGACTAGCGGGGGGACTACAAGAGACCCAGTACTTC. The chain has TRBV5-8 and TRBJ2-5; 15 positions match TRBD2. V was pared by 3 bases and J by 2 bases, with 5 bases of the junction left unmatched. This CDR3 contains 17 residues. Germline V gene data show CDR1 as SGHTS and CDR2 as YDEGEE.